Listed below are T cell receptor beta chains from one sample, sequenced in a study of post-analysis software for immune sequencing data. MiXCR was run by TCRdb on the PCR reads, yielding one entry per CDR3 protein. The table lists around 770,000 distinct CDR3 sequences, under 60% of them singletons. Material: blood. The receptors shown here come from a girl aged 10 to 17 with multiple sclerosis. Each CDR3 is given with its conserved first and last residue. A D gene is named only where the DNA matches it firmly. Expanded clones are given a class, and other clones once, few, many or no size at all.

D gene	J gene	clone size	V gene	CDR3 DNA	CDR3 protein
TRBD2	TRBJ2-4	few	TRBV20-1	TGCAGTGTTGTAGATACTAGCGGCCCTACCCAACACATTCAGTACTTC	CSVVDTSGPTQHIQYF
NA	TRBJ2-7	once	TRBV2	TGTGCCAGTAGTGACTTCGCCTACGAGCAGTACTTC	CASSDFAYEQYF
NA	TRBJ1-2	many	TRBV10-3	TGTGCCATCAGTGAGTCGAGGGGGTACGGCTACACCTTC	CAISESRGYGYTF
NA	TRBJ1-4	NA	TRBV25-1	TGTGCCAGCAGTGAACTTCCCCGGGACCAAACAACGAATGAAAAACTGTTTTTT	CASSELPRDQTTNEKLFF
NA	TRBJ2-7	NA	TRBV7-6	TGTGCCAGCAGCCCACCGGGGGAGTACGAGCAGTACTTC	CASSPPGEYEQYF
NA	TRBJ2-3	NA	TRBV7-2	TGTGCCAGCAGCTTAGAGGGGAGATACACAGATACGCAGTATTTT	CASSLEGRYTDTQYF
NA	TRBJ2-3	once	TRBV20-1	TGCAGTGCTAGAGATCTGCGGGAACTCCTGGACGAGCAGTATTTT	CSARDLRELLDEQYF
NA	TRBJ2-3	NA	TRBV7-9	TGTGCCAGCAGCTTAGCGGACCCAACAGGGAAGGATTGGCGGAATACGCAGTATTTT	CASSLADPTGKDWRNTQYF
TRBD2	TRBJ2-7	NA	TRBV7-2	TGTGCCAGCAGCCCCAAATCGGGACTAGCGGCCTCCTACGAGCAGTACTTC	CASSPKSGLAASYEQYF
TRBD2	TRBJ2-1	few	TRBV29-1	TGCAGCGTTGAAGTTTGGGCTAGCGGGGGGACGGTCAATGAGCAGTTCTTC	CSVEVWASGGTVNEQFF
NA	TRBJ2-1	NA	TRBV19	TGTGCCAGTAGTATGCAGGGACAAGGTGAGCAGTTCTTC	CASSMQGQGEQFF
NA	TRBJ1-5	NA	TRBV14	TGTGCCAGCAGCTTCGGAAACAATCAGCCCCAGCATTTT	CASSFGNNQPQHF
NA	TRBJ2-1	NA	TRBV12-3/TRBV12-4	TGTGCCAGCAGTCCCCGGGGGACAGCGTGGCGCATGGCTAGCGGTCACAATGAGCAGTTCTTC	CASSPRGTAWRMASGHNEQFF
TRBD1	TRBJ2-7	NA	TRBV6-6	TGTGCCAGCGGTTACTCTTCAGGGGGCCGTAACGAGCAGTACTTC	CASGYSSGGRNEQYF